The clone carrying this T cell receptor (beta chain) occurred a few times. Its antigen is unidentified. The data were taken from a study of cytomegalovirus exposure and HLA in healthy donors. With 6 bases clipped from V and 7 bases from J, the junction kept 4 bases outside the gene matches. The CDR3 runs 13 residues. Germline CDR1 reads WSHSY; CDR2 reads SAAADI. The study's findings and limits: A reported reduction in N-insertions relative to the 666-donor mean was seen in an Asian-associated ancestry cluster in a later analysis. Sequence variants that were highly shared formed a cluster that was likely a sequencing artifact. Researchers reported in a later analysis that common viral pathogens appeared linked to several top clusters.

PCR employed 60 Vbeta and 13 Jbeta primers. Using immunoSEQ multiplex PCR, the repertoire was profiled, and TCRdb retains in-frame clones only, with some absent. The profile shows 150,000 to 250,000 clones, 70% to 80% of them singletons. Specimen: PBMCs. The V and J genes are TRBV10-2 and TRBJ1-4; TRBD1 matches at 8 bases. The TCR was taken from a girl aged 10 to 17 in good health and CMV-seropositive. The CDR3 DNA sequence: TGCGCCAGCAGAGACAGGGGTGGTGAAAAACTGTTTTTT. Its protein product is CASRDRGGEKLFF.